The T cell receptor (beta chain) under discussion was sequenced for a study of cytomegalovirus exposure and HLA in healthy donors (TCRdb year 2017). About the full investigation: According to a later analysis, one platform produced both the 120 validation repertoires and the 700 or so repertoires of the first cohort. To predict cytomegalovirus infection status, the study combined high-throughput TCR immunosequencing, statistical association of individual TCRs with disease status, and machine learning. Along with the approximately 700-subject first cohort, a separate validation cohort of roughly 110 different subjects was used. The study aimed to test whether signatures of past pathogen exposure could be identified by cataloging public T cell receptors. General conclusions and limits of the study: In the study, approximately 160 TCR beta chains were listed as associated with cytomegalovirus. It was suggested by the authors that the approach could potentially be generalized to other disease states and immunological phenotypes. A few of the identified cytomegalovirus-associated TCR beta chains were confirmed in vitro to be specific for cytomegalovirus antigens. While some public TCRs were present in many individuals, most TCR sequences turned up only very rarely across donors. A later analysis had no HLA typing for the validation cohort, so co-occurrence there was scored across all 110 or so repertoires. In a later analysis, TCRs clustered in the first cohort were found to also tend to co-occur in the 130 or so validation repertoires, with 85% to 95% of cluster scores above 0. The classifier was reported to diagnose cytomegalovirus status with high specificity and sensitivity in both the original cohort and the validation cohort.

Library creation used the immunoSEQ multiplex PCR assay. Regarding the original processing steps: To diagnose cytomegalovirus status from the catalog of TCR beta chain sequences, a statistical classification framework was built. Held by TCRdb, this immuneACCESS table contains in-frame sequences only and omits some clones. Under half of the omission traces to an unresolved V gene where checked; the cause of the rest is unknown. The V and J calls and the clone size are those of that table, but D and trimming were determined from the DNA. This sample lists some 320,000 clones; about nine tenths were detected once. Together, the top ten hold approximately 1.1% of the sample. The germline V gene (reference sequence) yields SEHNR for CDR1 and FQNEAQ for CDR2. The CDR3 has 15 amino acids, counting the end cysteine and phenylalanine. Only the CDR3 region is kept as DNA, spanning 45 bases read in frame from base 1. V sheds 4 bases and J sheds 2 bases, leaving 12 bases between their ends.

On this clone itself: Its antigen target is currently unknown. No qualities accompany the bases; no much larger clone lies one base away.

The donors were included in the validation cohort of 130 or so subjects, a group kept apart from the 666-subject first cohort. The clonotype was recovered from a woman aged 25 to 39 in good health and CMV-seropositive. Recombination joined TRBV7-9 with TRBJ2-1; too little of a D gene remains to name it. The sequencing input was PBMCs. CDR3 region: CASSYFLAAYNEQFF. The DNA reads TGTGCCAGCAGCTACTTCCTGGCGGCCTACAATGAGCAGTTCTTC.